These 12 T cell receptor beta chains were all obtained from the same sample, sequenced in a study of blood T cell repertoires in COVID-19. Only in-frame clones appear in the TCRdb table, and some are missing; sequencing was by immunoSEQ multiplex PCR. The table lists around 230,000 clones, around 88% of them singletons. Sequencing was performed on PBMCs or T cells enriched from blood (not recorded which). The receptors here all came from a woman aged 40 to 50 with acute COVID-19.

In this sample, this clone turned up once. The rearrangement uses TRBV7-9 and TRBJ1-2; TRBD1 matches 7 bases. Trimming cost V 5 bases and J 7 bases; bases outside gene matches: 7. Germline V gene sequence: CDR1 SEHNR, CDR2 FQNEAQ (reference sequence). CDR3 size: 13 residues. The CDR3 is CASSINRGFGYTF. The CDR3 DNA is TGTGCCAGCAGCATCAACAGGGGTTTTGGCTACACCTTC.

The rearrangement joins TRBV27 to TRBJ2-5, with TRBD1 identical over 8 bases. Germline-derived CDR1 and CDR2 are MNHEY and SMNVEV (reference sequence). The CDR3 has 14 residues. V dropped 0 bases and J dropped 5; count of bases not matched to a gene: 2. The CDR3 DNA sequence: TGTGCCAGCAGTTTATCTAACAGGGGGGAGACCCAGTACTTC. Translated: CASSLSNRGETQYF.

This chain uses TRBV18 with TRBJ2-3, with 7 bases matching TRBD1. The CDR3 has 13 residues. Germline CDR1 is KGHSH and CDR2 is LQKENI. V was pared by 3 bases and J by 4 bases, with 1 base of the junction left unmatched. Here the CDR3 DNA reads TGTGCCAGCTCACCTGACAGGGCAGATACGCAGTATTTT. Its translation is CASSPDRADTQYF. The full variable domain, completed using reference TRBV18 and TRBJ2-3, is NAGVMQNPRHLVRRRGQEARLRCSPMKGHSHVYWYRQLPEEGLKFMVYLQKENIIDESGMPKERFSAEFPKEGPSILRIQQVVRGDSAAYFCASSPDRADTQYFGPGTRLTVL.

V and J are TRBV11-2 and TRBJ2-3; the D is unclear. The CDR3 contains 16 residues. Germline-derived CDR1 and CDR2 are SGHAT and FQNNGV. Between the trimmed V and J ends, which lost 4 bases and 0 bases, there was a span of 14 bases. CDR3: CASSSRWQTSTDTQYF. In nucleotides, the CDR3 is TGTGCCAGCAGCTCGAGGTGGCAGACTAGCACAGATACGCAGTATTTT. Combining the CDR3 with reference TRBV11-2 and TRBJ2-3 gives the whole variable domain EAGVAQSPRYKIIEKRQSVAFWCNPISGHATLYWYQQILGQGPKLLIQFQNNGVVDDSQLPKDRFSAERLKGVDSTLKIQPAKLEDSAVYLCASSSRWQTSTDTQYFGPGTRLTVL.

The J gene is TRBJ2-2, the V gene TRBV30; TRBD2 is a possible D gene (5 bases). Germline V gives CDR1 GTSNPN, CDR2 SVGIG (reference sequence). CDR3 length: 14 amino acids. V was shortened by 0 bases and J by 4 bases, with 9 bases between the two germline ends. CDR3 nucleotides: TGTGCCTGGAGTGTATATGGGAGCACCGGGGAGCTGTTTTTT. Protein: CAWSVYGSTGELFF.

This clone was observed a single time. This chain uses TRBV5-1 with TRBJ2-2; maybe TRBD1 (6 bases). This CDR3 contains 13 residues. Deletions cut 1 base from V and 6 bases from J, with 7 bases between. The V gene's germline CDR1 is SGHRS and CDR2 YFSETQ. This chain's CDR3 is CASSLKGAGELFF. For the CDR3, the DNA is TGCGCCAGCAGCTTGAAGGGGGCCGGGGAGCTGTTTTTT.

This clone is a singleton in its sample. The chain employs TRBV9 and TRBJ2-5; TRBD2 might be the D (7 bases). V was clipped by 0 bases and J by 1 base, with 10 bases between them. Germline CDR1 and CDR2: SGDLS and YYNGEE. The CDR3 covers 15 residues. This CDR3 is CASSVVGGAQETQYF. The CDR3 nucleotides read TGTGCCAGCAGCGTAGTGGGGGGGGCCCAAGAGACCCAGTACTTC.

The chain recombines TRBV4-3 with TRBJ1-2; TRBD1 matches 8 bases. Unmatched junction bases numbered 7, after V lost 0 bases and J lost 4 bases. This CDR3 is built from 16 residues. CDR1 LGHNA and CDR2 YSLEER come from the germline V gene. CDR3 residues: CASSQDWQGATYGYTF. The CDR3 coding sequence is TGCGCCAGCAGCCAAGATTGGCAGGGGGCCACCTATGGCTACACCTTC.

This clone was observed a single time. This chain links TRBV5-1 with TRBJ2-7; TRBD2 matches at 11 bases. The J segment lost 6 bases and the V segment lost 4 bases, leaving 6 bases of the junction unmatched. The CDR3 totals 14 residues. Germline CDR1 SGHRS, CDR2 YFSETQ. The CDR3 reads CASSDSTSGAEQYF. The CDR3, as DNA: TGCGCCAGCAGCGATTCGACTAGCGGGGCCGAGCAGTACTTC.

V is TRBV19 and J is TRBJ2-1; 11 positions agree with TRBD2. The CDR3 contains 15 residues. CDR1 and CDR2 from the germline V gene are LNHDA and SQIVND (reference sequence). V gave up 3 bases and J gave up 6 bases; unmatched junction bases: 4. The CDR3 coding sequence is TGTGCCAGTAGTATTCCTAGCGGGAGGACCAATGAGCAGTTCTTC. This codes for CASSIPSGRTNEQFF.

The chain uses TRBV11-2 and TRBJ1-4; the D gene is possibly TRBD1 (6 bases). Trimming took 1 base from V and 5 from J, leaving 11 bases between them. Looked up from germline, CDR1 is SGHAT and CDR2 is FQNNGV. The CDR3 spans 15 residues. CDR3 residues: CASSLVWTANEKLFF. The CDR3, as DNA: TGTGCCAGCAGCTTAGTATGGACAGCAAATGAAAAACTGTTTTTT.

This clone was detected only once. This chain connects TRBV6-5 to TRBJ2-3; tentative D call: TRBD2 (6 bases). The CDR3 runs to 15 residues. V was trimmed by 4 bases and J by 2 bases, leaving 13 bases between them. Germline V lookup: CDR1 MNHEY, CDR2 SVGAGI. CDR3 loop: CASSSGGITTDTQYF. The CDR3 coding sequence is TGTGCCAGCAGTTCCGGCGGGATCACCACAGATACGCAGTATTTT.